This T cell receptor beta chain was observed in a study of PD-L1 blockade in urothelial cancer. In the study overall: Male sex and bladder-origin urothelial cancer were recorded for about 85% of the roughly 30 patients. Typically, measured as a median, blood samples had 110,000 to 150,000 T cells.

Synthetic templates analogous to TCR were spiked into all PCRs individually. TCRdb keeps only in-frame clones here, not all; method: immunoSEQ multiplex PCR. The sample consists of 45,000 to 50,000 clones, 80% to 90% of them appearing once. Germline V gene lookup returns CDR1 SQVTM and CDR2 ANQGSEA. The CDR3 length is 16 residues. The V and J ends lost 6 bases and 2 bases respectively, with 21 bases between them. Many counts were recorded for this clone. The time point: peripheral blood 6 weeks after treatment start. The chain has TRBV29-1 and TRBJ2-3, with D maybe TRBD2 (6 bases). The receptor comes from a man between 65 and 85 years old with urothelial cancer. The source was PBMCs, collected around atezolizumab (anti-PD-L1) treatment. As DNA, the CDR3 is TGCAGCGTCGTTGGGGGGAGAGGGCAGATCACAGATACGCAGTATTTT. This encodes CSVVGGRGQITDTQYF.